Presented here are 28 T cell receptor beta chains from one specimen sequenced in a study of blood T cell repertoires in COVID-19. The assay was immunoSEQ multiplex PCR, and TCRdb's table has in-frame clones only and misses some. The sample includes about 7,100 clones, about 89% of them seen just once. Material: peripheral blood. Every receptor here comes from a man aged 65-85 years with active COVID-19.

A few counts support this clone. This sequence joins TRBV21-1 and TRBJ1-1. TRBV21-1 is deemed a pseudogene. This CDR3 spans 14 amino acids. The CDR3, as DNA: TGTGCCAGCGTCCCGGCCCCTCGGGACACTGAAGCTTTCTTT. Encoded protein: CASVPAPRDTEAFF.

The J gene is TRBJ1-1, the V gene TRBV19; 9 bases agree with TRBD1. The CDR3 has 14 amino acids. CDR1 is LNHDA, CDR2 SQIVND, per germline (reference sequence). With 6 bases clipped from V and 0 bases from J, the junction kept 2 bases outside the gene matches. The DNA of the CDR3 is TGTGCCAGTAGCCGACAGGGGGTGAACACTGAAGCTTTCTTT. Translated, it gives CASSRQGVNTEAFF.

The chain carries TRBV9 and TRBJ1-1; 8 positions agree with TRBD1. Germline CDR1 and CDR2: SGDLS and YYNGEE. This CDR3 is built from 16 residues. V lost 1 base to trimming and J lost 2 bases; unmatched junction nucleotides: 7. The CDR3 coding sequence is TGTGCCAGCAGCGTATCCCCAGGGGGCGTAAACACTGAAGCTTTCTTT. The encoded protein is CASSVSPGGVNTEAFF.

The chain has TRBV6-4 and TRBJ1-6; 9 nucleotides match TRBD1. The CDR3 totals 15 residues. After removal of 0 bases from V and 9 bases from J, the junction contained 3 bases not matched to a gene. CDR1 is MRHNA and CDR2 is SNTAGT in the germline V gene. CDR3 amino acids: CASSDSGTGFSPLHF. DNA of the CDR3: TGTGCCAGCAGTGACTCCGGGACAGGGTTTTCACCCCTCCACTTT.

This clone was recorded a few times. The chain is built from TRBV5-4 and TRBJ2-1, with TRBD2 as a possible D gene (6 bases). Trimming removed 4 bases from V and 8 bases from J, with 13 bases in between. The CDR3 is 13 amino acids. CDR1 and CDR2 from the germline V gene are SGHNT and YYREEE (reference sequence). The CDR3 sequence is CASSPRGEDEQFF. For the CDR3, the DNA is TGTGCCAGCAGCCCGCGGGGAGAGGATGAGCAGTTCTTC.

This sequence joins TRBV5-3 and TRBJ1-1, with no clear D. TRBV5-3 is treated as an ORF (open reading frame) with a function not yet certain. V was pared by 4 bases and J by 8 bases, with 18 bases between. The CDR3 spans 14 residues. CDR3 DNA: TGTGCCAGAAGCCGCGGAACACGTGCCTCGGAAGCTTTCTTT. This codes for CARSRGTRASEAFF.

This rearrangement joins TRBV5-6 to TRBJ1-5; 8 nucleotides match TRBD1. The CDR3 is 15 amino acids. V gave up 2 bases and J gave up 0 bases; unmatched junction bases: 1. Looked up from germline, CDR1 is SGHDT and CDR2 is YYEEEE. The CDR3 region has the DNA TGTGCCAGCAGCTTCAGGGGGCTTAGCAATCAGCCCCAGCATTTT. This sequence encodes CASSFRGLSNQPQHF.

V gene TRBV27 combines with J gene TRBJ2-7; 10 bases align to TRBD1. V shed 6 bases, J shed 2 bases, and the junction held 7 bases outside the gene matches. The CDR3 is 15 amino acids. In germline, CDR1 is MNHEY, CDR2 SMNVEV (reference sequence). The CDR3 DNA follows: TGTGCCAGCAGCTTCTCCGGGACAGGGGCCTACGAGCAGTACTTC. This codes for CASSFSGTGAYEQYF.

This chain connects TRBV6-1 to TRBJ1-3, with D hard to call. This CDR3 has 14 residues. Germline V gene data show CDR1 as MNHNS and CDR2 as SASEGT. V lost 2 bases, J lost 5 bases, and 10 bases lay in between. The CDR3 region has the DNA TGTGCCAGCAGTGAATTTCACGACAGAAACACCATATATTTT. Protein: CASSEFHDRNTIYF.

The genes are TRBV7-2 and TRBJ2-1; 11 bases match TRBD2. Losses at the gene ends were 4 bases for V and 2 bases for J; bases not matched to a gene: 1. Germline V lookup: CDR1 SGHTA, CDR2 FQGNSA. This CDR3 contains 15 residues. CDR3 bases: TGTGCCAGCAGCTATAGCGGGGGGGCCTACAATGAGCAGTTCTTC. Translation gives CASSYSGGAYNEQFF.

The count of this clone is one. The CDR3 spells CASTPRSRLGYTF. CDR3 DNA: TGTGCCAGTACGCCACGCTCGAGGCTTGGCTACACCTTC. The V call is TRBV19, the J call TRBJ1-2; D not resolved. Trimming left V 7 bases short and J 7 bases short, with 16 bases between. This CDR3 spans 13 amino acids. The germline V gene encodes CDR1 LNHDA and CDR2 SQIVND (reference sequence).

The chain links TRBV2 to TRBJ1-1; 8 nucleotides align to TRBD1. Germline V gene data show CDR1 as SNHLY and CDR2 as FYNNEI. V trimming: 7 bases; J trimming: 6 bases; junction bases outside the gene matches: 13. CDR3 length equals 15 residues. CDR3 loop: CASTTDRAHLPEAFF. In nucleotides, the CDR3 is TGTGCCAGCACCACGGACAGGGCCCACCTCCCTGAAGCTTTCTTT. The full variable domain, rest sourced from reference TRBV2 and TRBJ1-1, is EPEVTQTPSHQVTQMGQEVILRCVPISNHLYFYWYRQILGQKVEFLVSFYNNEISEKSEIFDDQFSVERPDGSNFTLKIRSTKLEDSAMYFCASTTDRAHLPEAFFGQGTRLTVV.

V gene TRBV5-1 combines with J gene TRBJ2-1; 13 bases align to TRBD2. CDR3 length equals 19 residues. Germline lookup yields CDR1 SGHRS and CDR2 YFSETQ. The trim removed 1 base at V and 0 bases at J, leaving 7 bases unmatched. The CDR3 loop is CASSLSTSGGPTSYNEQFF. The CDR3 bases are TGCGCCAGCAGCTTGTCGACTAGCGGGGGGCCAACCTCCTACAATGAGCAGTTCTTC.

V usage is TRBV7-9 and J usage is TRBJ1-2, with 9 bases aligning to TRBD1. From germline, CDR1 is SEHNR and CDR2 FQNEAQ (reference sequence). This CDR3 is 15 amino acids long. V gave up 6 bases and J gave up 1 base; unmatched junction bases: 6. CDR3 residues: CASSLQGAFNYGYTF. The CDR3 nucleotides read TGTGCCAGCAGTCTACAGGGGGCCTTTAACTATGGCTACACCTTC. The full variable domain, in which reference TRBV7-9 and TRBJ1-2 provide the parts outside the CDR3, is DTGVSQNPRHKITKRGQNVTFRCDPISEHNRLYWYRQTLGQGPEFLTYFQNEAQLEKSRLLSDRFSAERPKGSFSTLEIQRTEQGDSAMYLCASSLQGAFNYGYTFGSGTRLTVV.

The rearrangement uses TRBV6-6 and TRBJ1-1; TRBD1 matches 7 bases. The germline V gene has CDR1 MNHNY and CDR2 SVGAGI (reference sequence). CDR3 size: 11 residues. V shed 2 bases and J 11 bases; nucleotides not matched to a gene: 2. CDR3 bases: TGTGCCAGCAGTTACGACAGGGAGGCTTTCTTT. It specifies CASSYDREAFF.

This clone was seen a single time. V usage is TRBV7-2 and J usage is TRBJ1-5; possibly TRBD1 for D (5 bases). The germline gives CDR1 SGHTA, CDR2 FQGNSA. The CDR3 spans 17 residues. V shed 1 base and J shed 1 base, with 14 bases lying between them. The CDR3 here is CASSLGASRGSNQPQHF. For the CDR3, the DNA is TGTGCCAGCAGCTTAGGTGCCTCGCGGGGGAGCAATCAGCCCCAGCATTTT. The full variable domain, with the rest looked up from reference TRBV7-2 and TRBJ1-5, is GAGVSQSPSNKVTEKGKDVELRCDPISGHTALYWYRQSLGQGLEFLIYFQGNSAPDKSGLPSDRFSAERTGGSVSTLTIQRTQQEDSAVYLCASSLGASRGSNQPQHFGDGTRLSIL.

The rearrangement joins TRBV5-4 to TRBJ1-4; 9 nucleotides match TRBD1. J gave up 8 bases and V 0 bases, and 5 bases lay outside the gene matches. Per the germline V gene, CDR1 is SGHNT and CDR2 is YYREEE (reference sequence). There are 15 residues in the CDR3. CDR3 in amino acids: CASSLDRGQGEKLFF. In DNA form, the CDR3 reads TGTGCCAGCAGCTTGGACAGGGGGCAGGGGGAAAAACTGTTTTTT.

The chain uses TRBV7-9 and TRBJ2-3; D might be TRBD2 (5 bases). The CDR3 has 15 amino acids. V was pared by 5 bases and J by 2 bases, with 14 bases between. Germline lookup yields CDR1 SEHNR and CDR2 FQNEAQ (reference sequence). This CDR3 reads CASSHRLRDTDTQYF. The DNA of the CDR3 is TGTGCCAGCAGCCACCGACTGAGGGACACAGATACGCAGTATTTT.

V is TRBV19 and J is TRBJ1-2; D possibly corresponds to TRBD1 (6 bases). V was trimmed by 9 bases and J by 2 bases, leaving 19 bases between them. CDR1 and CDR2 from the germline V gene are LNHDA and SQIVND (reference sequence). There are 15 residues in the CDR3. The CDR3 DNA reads TGTGCCAGGCGGCGAGGACAGCAGTTAAACTATGGCTACACCTTC. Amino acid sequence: CARRRGQQLNYGYTF.

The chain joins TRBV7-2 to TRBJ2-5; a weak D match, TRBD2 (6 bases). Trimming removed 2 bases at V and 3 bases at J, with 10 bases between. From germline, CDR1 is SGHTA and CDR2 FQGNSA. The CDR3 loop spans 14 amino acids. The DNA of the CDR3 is TGTGCCAGCAGCTTATGGGCTAGCGAAGAGACCCAGTACTTC. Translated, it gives CASSLWASEETQYF.

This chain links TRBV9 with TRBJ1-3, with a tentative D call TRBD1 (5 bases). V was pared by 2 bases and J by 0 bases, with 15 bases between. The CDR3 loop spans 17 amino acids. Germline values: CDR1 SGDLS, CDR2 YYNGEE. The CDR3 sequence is CASSVGRASPSGNTIYF. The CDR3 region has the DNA TGTGCCAGCAGCGTCGGCAGGGCCAGCCCCTCTGGAAACACCATATATTTT.

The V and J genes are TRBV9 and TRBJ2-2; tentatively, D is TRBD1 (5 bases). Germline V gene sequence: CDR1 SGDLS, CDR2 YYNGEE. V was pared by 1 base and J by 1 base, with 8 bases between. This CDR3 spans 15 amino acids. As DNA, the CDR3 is TGTGCCAGCAGCGTATCCAGGGTGAACACCGGGGAGCTGTTTTTT. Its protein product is CASSVSRVNTGELFF.

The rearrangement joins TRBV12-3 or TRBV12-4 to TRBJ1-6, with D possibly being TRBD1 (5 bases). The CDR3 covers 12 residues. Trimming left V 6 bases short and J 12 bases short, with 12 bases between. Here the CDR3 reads CASRPGGRPLHF. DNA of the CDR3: TGTGCCAGCAGGCCTGGGGGGAGACCCCTCCACTTT.

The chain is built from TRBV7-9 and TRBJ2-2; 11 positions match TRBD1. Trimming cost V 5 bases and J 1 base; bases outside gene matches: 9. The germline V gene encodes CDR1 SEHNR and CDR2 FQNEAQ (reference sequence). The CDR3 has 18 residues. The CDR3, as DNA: TGTGCCAGCAGCACCATGGGACAGGGGGTAGGGAACACCGGGGAGCTGTTTTTT. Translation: CASSTMGQGVGNTGELFF.

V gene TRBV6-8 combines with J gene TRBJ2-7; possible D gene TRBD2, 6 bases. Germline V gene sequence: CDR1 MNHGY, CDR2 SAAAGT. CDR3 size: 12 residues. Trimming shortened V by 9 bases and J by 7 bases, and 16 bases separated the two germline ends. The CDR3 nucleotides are TGTGCCAGTTCCTTTACGGGGGATGAGCAGTACTTC. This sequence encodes CASSFTGDEQYF.

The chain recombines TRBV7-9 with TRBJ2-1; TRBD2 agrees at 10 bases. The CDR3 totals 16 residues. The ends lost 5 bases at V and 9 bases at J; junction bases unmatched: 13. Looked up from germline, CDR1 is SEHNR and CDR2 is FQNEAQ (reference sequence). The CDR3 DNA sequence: TGTGCCAGCAGCCCGCGCCTAGCGGGGGCGGCTGTTGAGCAGTTCTTC. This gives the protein CASSPRLAGAAVEQFF.

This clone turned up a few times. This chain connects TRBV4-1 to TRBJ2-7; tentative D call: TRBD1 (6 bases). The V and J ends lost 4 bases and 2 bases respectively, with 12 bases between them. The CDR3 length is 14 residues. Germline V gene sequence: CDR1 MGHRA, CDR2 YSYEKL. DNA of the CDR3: TGCGCCAGCAGCCCGGGACAAGAACCCTACGAGCAGTACTTC. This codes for CASSPGQEPYEQYF.

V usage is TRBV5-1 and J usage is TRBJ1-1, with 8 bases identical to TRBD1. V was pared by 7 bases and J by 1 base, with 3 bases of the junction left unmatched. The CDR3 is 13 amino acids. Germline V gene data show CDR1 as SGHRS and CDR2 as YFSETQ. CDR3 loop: CASSTGANTEAFF. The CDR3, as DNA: TGCGCCAGCTCGACAGGGGCGAACACTGAAGCTTTCTTT.